The next 26 T cell receptor beta chains were all read from a single sample in a study of control samples from healthy donors and cancer patients (TCRdb year 2020). The method behind the library was the immunoSEQ multiplex PCR assay. The immuneACCESS repertoire file appears here via TCRdb, limited to in-frame rearrangements. These files lack a portion of the clones; in checked studies, under half of the deficit traces to unresolved V genes, and the cause of the others is not known. The sample table lists 150,000 to 200,000 clones, 94% of them with a count of one. 8.5% of the sample is held by the ten biggest clonotypes. The sequenced sample was blood. The receptors originated from a woman in her forties in good health.

The chain carries TRBV4-3 and TRBJ1-2; D not resolved. CDR1 and CDR2 (germline): LGHNA, YSLEER. Trimming stripped 1 base from V and 7 bases from J, with 19 bases between. The CDR3 covers 16 residues. DNA for the CDR3: TGCGCCAGCAGCCAAGTTTTCGGGCGTTCGGACCTTGGCTACACCTTC. Residues: CASSQVFGRSDLGYTF.

The chain uses TRBV6-5 and TRBJ1-4; unclear D gene. The CDR3 contains 14 residues. V lost 6 bases, J lost 6 bases, and 14 bases lay in between. Germline assignment: CDR1 MNHEY and CDR2 SVGAGI. The CDR3 sequence is CASRFDPEYEKLFF. CDR3 sequence (DNA): TGTGCCAGCAGATTCGACCCGGAGTATGAAAAACTGTTTTTT.

The chain has TRBV27 and TRBJ2-1, with TRBD2 identical over 11 bases. V lost 4 bases and J lost 2; bases outside the gene matches: 7. Germline V gives CDR1 MNHEY, CDR2 SMNVEV (reference sequence). The CDR3 spans 17 residues. The CDR3 loop is CASSSGRLAGTYNEQFF. CDR3 nucleotides: TGTGCCAGCAGTTCAGGGAGACTAGCGGGAACCTACAATGAGCAGTTCTTC.

On this clone itself: Other DNA sequences in the same sample also yield this CDR3. V and J are TRBV27 and TRBJ2-2, with D possibly matching TRBD1 (6 bases). Per germline, CDR1 MNHEY and CDR2 SMNVEV (reference sequence). The CDR3 contains 14 residues. Trimming pared 3 bases from V and 1 base from J, leaving 6 bases between. The chain's CDR3 is CASSFRGNTGELFF. CDR3 bases: TGTGCCAGCAGTTTCAGGGGGAACACCGGGGAGCTGTTTTTT.

The gene calls are TRBV7-3 and TRBJ2-5; no clear D. CDR3 length: 13 amino acids. The germline V gene has CDR1 SGHTA and CDR2 FQGTGA. The V end lost 5 bases, the J end lost 3 bases, and 10 bases lay between the germline ends. This CDR3 is CASSTGPEETQYF. In DNA, the CDR3 is TGTGCCAGCAGCACCGGACCAGAAGAGACCCAGTACTTC.

This chain joins TRBV18 and TRBJ2-7, with 13 bases that match TRBD2. The junction had 7 bases not matched to a gene; V was cut back by 0 bases and J by 5 bases. The length of the CDR3 is 17 residues. The germline CDR1 and CDR2 sequences are KGHSH and LQKENI. CDR3 in DNA: TGTGCCAGCTCACCACCTTCTGGGACTAGCGGGACGGACGAGCAGTACTTC. This encodes CASSPPSGTSGTDEQYF.

On this clone: Other DNA sequences of this sample code for an identical CDR3. V is TRBV9 and J is TRBJ1-2; the match to TRBD1 covers 8 bases. The CDR3 consists of 16 residues. After removal of 2 bases from V and 8 bases from J, the junction contained 14 bases not matched to a gene. Germline loops: CDR1 SGDLS, CDR2 YYNGEE. The CDR3 loop reads CASSVQGWQGAGGYTF. The CDR3 bases are TGTGCCAGCAGCGTTCAAGGGTGGCAGGGGGCGGGGGGCTACACCTTC.

This rearrangement joins TRBV5-1 to TRBJ2-7; 7 bases agree with TRBD1. The germline V gene has CDR1 SGHRS and CDR2 YFSETQ. CDR3 length: 14 amino acids. Losses at the gene ends were 4 bases for V and 4 bases for J; bases not matched to a gene: 8. CDR3 in amino acids: CASSGLGTAYEQYF. The DNA for the CDR3 is TGCGCCAGCAGCGGACTCGGGACAGCTTACGAGCAGTACTTC.

The V call is TRBV19, the J call TRBJ1-1; D remains ambiguous. The V and J ends lost 7 bases and 1 base respectively, with 7 bases between them. The CDR3 is made up of 12 amino acids. CDR1 LNHDA and CDR2 SQIVND come from the germline V gene (reference sequence). This CDR3 reads CASKEGNTEAFF. The CDR3 DNA sequence: TGTGCCAGTAAGGAGGGGAACACTGAAGCTTTCTTT.

This chain links TRBV9 with TRBJ2-7, with D perhaps matching TRBD1 (6 bases). Germline lookup yields CDR1 SGDLS and CDR2 YYNGEE. V lost 2 bases and J lost 4, with 16 bases in between. The CDR3 has 15 residues. The chain's CDR3 is CASSVLPGHQYEQYF. The CDR3 coding sequence is TGTGCCAGCAGCGTCTTACCGGGACATCAATACGAGCAGTACTTC. The full variable domain, with the rest looked up from reference TRBV9 and TRBJ2-7, is DSGVTQTPKHLITATGQRVTLRCSPRSGDLSVYWYQQSLDQGLQFLIQYYNGEERAKGNILERFSAQQFPDLHSELNLSSLELGDSALYFCASSVLPGHQYEQYFGPGTRLTVT.

This chain uses TRBV7-8 with TRBJ1-5, with TRBD1 matching 11 bases. Germline-derived CDR1 and CDR2 are SGHVS and FQNEAQ. This CDR3 has 15 amino acids. The V and J ends lost 4 bases and 4 bases, in that order; junction bases with no gene match: 3. The CDR3 nucleotides read TGTGCCAGCAGCTGGGGGACAGGGGGGAATCAGCCCCAGCATTTT. This sequence encodes CASSWGTGGNQPQHF.

This chain connects TRBV7-2 to TRBJ1-6; tentative D call: TRBD1 (6 bases). Germline values: CDR1 SGHTA, CDR2 FQGNSA. V gave up 5 bases and J gave up 16 bases, with 15 bases separating them. This CDR3 contains 12 residues. This chain's CDR3 is CASSQIFDRLHF. The CDR3 DNA sequence: TGTGCCAGCAGCCAGATTTTCGACAGGCTCCACTTT.

This clone was observed once. The gene calls are TRBV30 and TRBJ2-3; 7 nucleotides align to TRBD1. Trimming at V came to 3 bases and at J to 4 bases, leaving 16 bases not matched to a gene. Germline V lookup: CDR1 GTSNPN, CDR2 SVGIG (reference sequence). The CDR3 sequence is 17 residues long. As DNA, the CDR3 is TGTGCCTGGAGCCACTGGGACAGCCCCCAAAGGTCAGATACGCAGTATTTT. Translated, it gives CAWSHWDSPQRSDTQYF.

About this clone itself: At one of its ends the junction is not consistent with the germline gene, which may arise from a read error. V and J are TRBV7-2 and TRBJ2-7, with TRBD1 matching over 8 bases. The length of the CDR3 is 14 residues. Germline CDR1 is SGHTA and CDR2 is FQGNSA. The CDR3 is CASSLDRGNYEQYF. The CDR3 DNA reads as TGTGCCAGCAGTTTAGACAGGGGAAATTACGAGCAGTACTTC.

This sequence joins TRBV18 and TRBJ1-5; D call uncertain. There are 15 residues in the CDR3. The germline V gene encodes CDR1 KGHSH and CDR2 LQKENI. V lost 1 base, J lost 4 bases, and 11 bases lay in between. CDR3 bases: TGTGCCAGCTCACCACAGACTAGCGGAAATCAGCCCCAGCATTTT. It yields the protein CASSPQTSGNQPQHF.

This chain joins TRBV6-6 and TRBJ1-2; the match to TRBD1 covers 9 bases. The V and J ends lost 0 bases and 8 bases, in that order; junction bases with no gene match: 4. Germline values: CDR1 MNHNY, CDR2 SVGAGI (reference sequence). The CDR3 has 14 residues. Written as DNA, the CDR3 is TGTGCCAGCAGTTACTCGGGGGACAGGGTCGGCTACACCTTC. This codes for CASSYSGDRVGYTF.

The chain employs TRBV19 and TRBJ1-1; D perhaps matches TRBD1 (6 bases). Germline V CDR1 and CDR2: LNHDA, SQIVND (reference sequence). V was shortened by 2 bases and J by 0 bases, with 10 bases between the two germline ends. This CDR3 has 15 amino acids. The chain's CDR3 is CASSIQGLMNTEAFF. In nucleotides, the CDR3 is TGTGCCAGTAGTATACAGGGGCTAATGAACACTGAAGCTTTCTTT.

The chain uses TRBV19 and TRBJ2-5; 12 nucleotides align to TRBD2. The CDR3 has 15 residues. Trimming cost V 6 bases and J 5 bases; bases outside gene matches: 7. Germline CDR1 and CDR2: LNHDA and SQIVND (reference sequence). Here the CDR3 reads CASRLAGGLRETQYF. In nucleotides, the CDR3 is TGTGCCAGTAGGCTAGCGGGAGGGTTGAGGGAGACCCAGTACTTC.

This chain connects TRBV15 to TRBJ2-1; D ambiguous. V lost 4 bases to trimming and J lost 8 bases, with 12 bases between them. The germline V gene encodes CDR1 LNHNV and CDR2 YYDKDF (reference sequence). This CDR3 contains 13 residues. The CDR3 DNA reads TGTGCCACCAGCAAGGACCTATTGCATGAGCAGTTCTTC. Amino acid sequence: CATSKDLLHEQFF.

This chain uses TRBV12-3 or TRBV12-4 with TRBJ2-5, with D unclear. Trimming cost V 6 bases and J 5 bases, with 13 bases left between them. The CDR3 contains 13 residues. CDR3 nucleotides: TGTGCCAGCAGCCCTCGTTCTGGCGAGACCCAGTACTTC. Amino acids: CASSPRSGETQYF.

The gene calls are TRBV5-1 and TRBJ1-4; D is unclear. Germline loops: CDR1 SGHRS, CDR2 YFSETQ. This CDR3 contains 14 residues. Trimming cost V 4 bases and J 0 bases, with 7 bases left between them. The CDR3: CASSREPTNEKLFF. The CDR3 DNA is TGCGCCAGCAGCCGGGAGCCAACTAATGAAAAACTGTTTTTT.

The chain joins TRBV5-1 to TRBJ1-2; D is ambiguous. With 0 bases removed from V and 4 bases from J, the gap between germline ends came to 16 bases. Germline CDR1 and CDR2: SGHRS and YFSETQ. The CDR3 covers 16 residues. The CDR3 protein is CASSLDGTSRFYGYTF. DNA for the CDR3: TGCGCCAGCAGCTTGGATGGTACATCACGGTTCTATGGCTACACCTTC.

The chain joins TRBV12-3 or TRBV12-4 to TRBJ2-1, with D maybe TRBD2 (5 bases). This CDR3 region has 13 residues. Trimming left V 3 bases short and J 7 bases short, with 10 bases between. In nucleotides, the CDR3 is TGTGCCAGCAGTTTTCGGGGTCGTAATGAGCAGTTCTTC. Encoded protein: CASSFRGRNEQFF.

The J gene is TRBJ2-5, the V gene TRBV4-1; TRBD2 matches at 7 bases. The germline CDR1 and CDR2 sequences are MGHRA and YSYEKL. V lost 2 bases, J lost 4 bases, and 4 bases stayed unmatched. The CDR3 has 14 amino acids. Written as DNA, the CDR3 is TGCGCCAGCAGCCAACTTGCGGGAGTAGAGACCCAGTACTTC. This codes for CASSQLAGVETQYF.

The V call is TRBV18, the J call TRBJ1-5; 8 nucleotides line up with TRBD1. Trimming cost V 1 base and J 6 bases; bases outside gene matches: 5. The CDR3 length is 15 residues. Germline V gene data show CDR1 as KGHSH and CDR2 as LQKENI. The CDR3 nucleotides read TGTGCCAGCTCACCACGTGGACAGGGAGGTCAGCCCCAGCATTTT. Translated, it gives CASSPRGQGGQPQHF.

V usage is TRBV5-4 and J usage is TRBJ2-3; D unclear. V gave up 0 bases and J gave up 2 bases, with 13 bases separating them. The CDR3 has 16 residues. The germline V gene encodes CDR1 SGHNT and CDR2 YYREEE (reference sequence). CDR3 region: CASSLARSLNTDTQYF. The CDR3, as DNA: TGTGCCAGCAGCTTGGCCCGGAGTCTGAACACAGATACGCAGTATTTT. Filled out from reference TRBV5-4 and TRBJ2-3, the complete variable domain reads ETGVTQSPTHLIKTRGQQVTLRCSSQSGHNTVSWYQQALGQGPQFIFQYYREEENGRGNFPPRFSGLQFPNYSSELNVNALELDDSALYLCASSLARSLNTDTQYFGPGTRLTVL.